This TCR beta chain was profiled in a study of blood T cells in healthy people across ages. Combining a sample-barcoded 5' primer with a J-beta primer mix, a second PCR ran for roughly 6 to 11 cycles. Each TCR beta cDNA got a 12-nucleotide random molecular identifier. At least 3 million CDR3-containing paired-end reads were obtained per sample. TCRdb re-called the 5' RACE reads with MiXCR, one entry per CDR3 protein. The data hold 1.5 million to 2 million distinct CDR3 sequences, with around 48% observed a single time. Findings and caveats of the study: TCR beta diversity, measured per million T cells, fell in a roughly linear way with age. Naive CD4+ cells and diversity were both higher in long-lived donors than in aged donors.

In germline, CDR1 is DFQATT, CDR2 SNEGSKA (reference sequence). The CDR3 consists of 13 residues. Trimming shortened V by 3 bases and J by 7 bases, and 13 bases separated the two germline ends. As for this clonotype: Its antigen remains unknown.

Sequenced input: blood. The chain employs TRBV20-1 and TRBJ1-5; a possible D gene is TRBD1 (5 bases). This TCR derives from a woman aged 40 to 50 in good health. Here the CDR3 DNA reads TGCAGTGCTAGGGGGCACCCCGAGCAGCCCCAGCATTTT. This codes for CSARGHPEQPQHF.